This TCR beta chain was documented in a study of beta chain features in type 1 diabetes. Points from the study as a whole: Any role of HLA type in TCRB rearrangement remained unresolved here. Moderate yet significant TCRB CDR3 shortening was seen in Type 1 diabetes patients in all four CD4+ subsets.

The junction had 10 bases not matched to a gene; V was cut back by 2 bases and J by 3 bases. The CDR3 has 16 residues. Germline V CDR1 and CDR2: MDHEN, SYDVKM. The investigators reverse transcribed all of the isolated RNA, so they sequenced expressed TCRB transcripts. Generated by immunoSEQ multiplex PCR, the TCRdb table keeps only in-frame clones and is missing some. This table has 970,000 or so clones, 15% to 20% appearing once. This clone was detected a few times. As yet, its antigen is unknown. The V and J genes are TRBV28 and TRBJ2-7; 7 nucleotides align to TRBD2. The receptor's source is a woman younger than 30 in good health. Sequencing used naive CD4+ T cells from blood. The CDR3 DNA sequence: TGTGCCAGCAGTTTAAGCGGGCGGCTAGCGGTCTACGAGCAGTACTTC. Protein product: CASSLSGRLAVYEQYF.